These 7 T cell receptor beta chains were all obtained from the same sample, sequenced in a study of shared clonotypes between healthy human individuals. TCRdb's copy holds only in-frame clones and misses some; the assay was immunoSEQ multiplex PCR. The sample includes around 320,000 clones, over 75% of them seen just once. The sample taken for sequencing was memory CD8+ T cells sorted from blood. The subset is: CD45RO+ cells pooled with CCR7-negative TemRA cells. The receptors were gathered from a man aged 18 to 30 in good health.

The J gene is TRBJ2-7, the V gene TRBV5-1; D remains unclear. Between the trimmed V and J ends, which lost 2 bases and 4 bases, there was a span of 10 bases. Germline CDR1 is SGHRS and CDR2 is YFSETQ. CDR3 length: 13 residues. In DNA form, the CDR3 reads TGCGCCAGCAGCTTAGGTGATTTATACGAGCAGTACTTC. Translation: CASSLGDLYEQYF.

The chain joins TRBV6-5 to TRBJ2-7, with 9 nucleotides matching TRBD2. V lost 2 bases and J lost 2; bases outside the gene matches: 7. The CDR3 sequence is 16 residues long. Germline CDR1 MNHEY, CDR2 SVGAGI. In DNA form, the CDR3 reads TGTGCCAGCAGTTACGTAGCGGGAGTTTACCCCTACGAGCAGTACTTC. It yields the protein CASSYVAGVYPYEQYF.

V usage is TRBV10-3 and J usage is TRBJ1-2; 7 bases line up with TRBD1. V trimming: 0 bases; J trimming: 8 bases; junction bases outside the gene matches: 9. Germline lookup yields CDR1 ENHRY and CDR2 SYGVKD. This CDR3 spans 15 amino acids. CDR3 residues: CAISESTRGPRGYTF. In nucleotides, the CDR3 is TGTGCCATCAGTGAGTCGACGAGGGGGCCCCGGGGCTACACCTTC.

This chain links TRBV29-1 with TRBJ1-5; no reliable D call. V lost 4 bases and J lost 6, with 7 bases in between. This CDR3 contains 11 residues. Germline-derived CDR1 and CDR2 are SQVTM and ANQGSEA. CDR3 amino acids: CSVGAGQPQHF. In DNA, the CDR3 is TGCAGCGTTGGGGCCGGTCAGCCCCAGCATTTT. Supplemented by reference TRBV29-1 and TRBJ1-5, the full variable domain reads SAVISQKPSRDICQRGTSLTIQCQVDSQVTMMFWYRQQPGQSLTLIATANQGSEATYESGFVIDKFPISRPNLTFSTLTVSNMSPEDSSIYLCSVGAGQPQHFGDGTRLSIL.

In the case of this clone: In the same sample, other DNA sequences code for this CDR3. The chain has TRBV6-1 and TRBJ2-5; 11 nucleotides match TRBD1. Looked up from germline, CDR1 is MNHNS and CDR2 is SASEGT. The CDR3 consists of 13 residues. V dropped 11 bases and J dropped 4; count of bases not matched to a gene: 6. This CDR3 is CASRGTGGETQYF. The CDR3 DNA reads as TGTGCCTCCAGGGGGACAGGGGGAGAGACCCAGTACTTC.

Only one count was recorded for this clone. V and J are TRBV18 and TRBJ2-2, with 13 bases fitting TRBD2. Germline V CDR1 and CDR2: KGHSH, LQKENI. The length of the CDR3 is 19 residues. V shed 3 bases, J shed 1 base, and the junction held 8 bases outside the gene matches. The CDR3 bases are TGTGCCAGCTCACCCACTTCCGGGACTAGCGGGGAGAACACCGGGGAGCTGTTTTTT. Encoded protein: CASSPTSGTSGENTGELFF.

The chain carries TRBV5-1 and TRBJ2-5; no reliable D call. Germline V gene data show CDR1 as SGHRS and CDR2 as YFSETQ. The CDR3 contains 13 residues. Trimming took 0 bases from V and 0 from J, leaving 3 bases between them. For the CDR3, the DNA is TGCGCCAGCAGCTTGGAGAACCAAGAGACCCAGTACTTC. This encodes CASSLENQETQYF.